The rows below give T cell receptor beta chains drawn from one sample of a study of beta chain features in type 1 diabetes. TCRdb's copy holds only in-frame clones and misses some; the assay was immunoSEQ multiplex PCR. The sample holds roughly 730,000 clones, about an eighth seen once. Material for sequencing was naive CD4+ T cells from blood. All receptors come from a man aged 18 to 30 with type 1 diabetes. Each CDR3 is given with its conserved first and last residue. The D gene is left open where the match is weak. The listing skips clone size in some rows; elsewhere it reads once, few, many or a size class.

D gene	V gene	J gene	clone size	CDR3 protein	CDR3 DNA
NA	TRBV11-2	TRBJ1-2	NA	CASSLARTLQRGGYTF	TGTGCCAGCAGCTTAGCCCGGACCTTACAACGTGGAGGCTACACCTTC
NA	TRBV5-1	TRBJ2-3	NA	CASSLTFPDTDTQYF	TGCGCCAGCAGCCTGACGTTCCCCGACACAGATACGCAGTATTTT
NA	TRBV2	TRBJ1-1	NA	CASSEQGNMNTEAFF	TGTGCCAGCAGTGAACAGGGAAACATGAACACTGAAGCTTTCTTT
NA	TRBV5-1	TRBJ2-1	NA	CASSPYRNSYNEQFF	TGCGCCAGCAGCCCTTACCGCAACTCCTACAATGAGCAGTTCTTC
NA	TRBV5-1	TRBJ2-1	NA	CASSQGGPYEQFF	TGCGCCAGCTCTCAGGGGGGGCCGTATGAGCAGTTCTTC
NA	TRBV11-3	TRBJ2-7	NA	CASSPVGTDSYEQYF	TGTGCCAGCAGCCCCGTAGGGACGGATTCCTACGAGCAGTACTTC
NA	TRBV14	TRBJ1-1	NA	CASSQGMNTEAFF	TGTGCCAGCAGCCAAGGAATGAACACTGAAGCTTTCTTT
TRBD2	TRBV2	TRBJ2-5	few	CASTPTSGRQETQYF	TGTGCCAGCACCCCGACTAGCGGGAGACAAGAGACCCAGTACTTC
NA	TRBV29-1	TRBJ2-2	NA	CSVLTVNTGELFF	TGCAGCGTACTGACAGTCAACACCGGGGAGCTGTTTTTT
NA	TRBV10-3	TRBJ2-2	few	CAISGQANTGELFF	TGTGCCATCAGTGGTCAAGCGAACACCGGGGAGCTGTTTTTT
NA	TRBV7-2	TRBJ2-7	NA	CASSLEYLHEQYF	TGTGCCAGCAGCTTAGAATACCTCCACGAGCAGTACTTC
NA	TRBV30	TRBJ2-5	NA	CAWNVLETQYF	TGTGCCTGGAATGTGCTTGAGACCCAGTACTTC
NA	TRBV10-3	TRBJ2-3	many	CAISVGTDTQYF	TGTGCCATCAGTGTAGGTACAGATACGCAGTATTTT
NA	TRBV29-1	TRBJ1-1	few	CSVSPGLKNTEAFF	TGCAGCGTCTCCCCAGGGTTAAAGAACACTGAAGCTTTCTTT
TRBD2	TRBV7-9	TRBJ2-1	NA	CASTDSSGVGRNEQFF	TGTGCCAGCACCGATTCTAGCGGGGTCGGACGCAATGAGCAGTTCTTC
NA	TRBV5-1	TRBJ2-2	NA	CASSLDGGRGELFF	TGCGCCAGCAGCTTGGACGGAGGGAGAGGGGAGCTGTTTTTT
TRBD1	TRBV18	TRBJ2-1	few	CASSRDRVSYNEQFF	TGTGCCAGCTCACGGGACAGGGTTTCCTACAATGAGCAGTTCTTC
NA	TRBV28	TRBJ1-5	few	CASTIVGRVTGQPQHF	TGTGCCAGCACCATAGTAGGCAGGGTAACTGGACAGCCCCAGCATTTT
NA	TRBV19	TRBJ1-5	few	CASSTDRNQPQHF	TGTGCCAGTAGTACCGACAGAAATCAGCCCCAGCATTTT
NA	TRBV7-3	TRBJ2-2	NA	CASSPGQNTGELFF	TGTGCCAGCAGTCCCGGACAGAACACCGGGGAGCTGTTTTTT
TRBD1	TRBV25-1	TRBJ1-2	few	CATGPYPGQGDYGYTF	TGTGCCACCGGTCCGTACCCGGGACAGGGAGACTATGGCTACACCTTC
NA	TRBV5-6	TRBJ1-1	few	CASSLGPGTEAFF	TGTGCCAGCAGCCTCGGACCGGGCACTGAAGCTTTCTTT
NA	TRBV15	TRBJ2-7	NA	CATSARIGTSYEQYF	TGTGCCACCAGCGCACGGATCGGGACTTCTTACGAGCAGTACTTC
NA	TRBV10-3	TRBJ2-7	few	CAINGGRSYEQYF	TGTGCCATCAATGGGGGGCGCTCCTACGAGCAGTACTTC
NA	TRBV28	TRBJ2-2	few	CASSFAPGALFF	TGTGCCAGCAGTTTTGCCCCCGGCGCGCTGTTTTTT
NA	TRBV15	TRBJ2-6	NA	CATSRDSLPGANVLTF	TGTGCCACCAGCAGAGACAGCTTACCTGGGGCCAACGTCCTGACTTTC
NA	TRBV5-1	TRBJ1-2	few	CASGASQGELNGYTF	TGCGCCAGCGGAGCCTCACAGGGAGAGTTGAATGGCTACACCTTC
NA	TRBV7-9	TRBJ2-1	few	CASSLVGDNEQFF	TGTGCCAGCAGCTTAGTAGGGGACAATGAGCAGTTCTTC
NA	TRBV6-5	TRBJ2-5	NA	CASSYGPGGETQYF	TGTGCCAGCAGTTACGGCCCTGGGGGGGAGACCCAGTACTTC
TRBD1	TRBV30	TRBJ1-4	few	CAWDREDEKLFF	TGTGCCTGGGACAGGGAGGACGAAAAACTGTTTTTT
NA	TRBV5-4	TRBJ2-1	NA	CASSLDGYNEQFF	TGTGCCAGCAGCTTGGACGGATACAATGAGCAGTTCTTC
TRBD2	TRBV30	TRBJ2-3	NA	CAWRSFSGGTDTQYF	TGTGCCTGGAGAAGCTTCAGCGGGGGCACAGATACGCAGTATTTT
TRBD1	TRBV30	TRBJ1-4	few	CAWSVGPGGEKLFF	TGTGCCTGGAGTGTCGGGCCAGGGGGTGAAAAACTGTTTTTT
NA	TRBV7-9	TRBJ1-2	few	CASSSGDYGYTF	TGTGCCAGCAGCTCAGGGGACTATGGCTACACCTTC
TRBD2	TRBV30	TRBJ2-5	NA	CAWSRTSGGKTQYF	TGTGCCTGGAGTCGGACTAGCGGGGGGAAGACCCAGTACTTC
NA	TRBV5-1	TRBJ2-1	NA	CASSLVGAAPNEQFF	TGCGCCAGCAGCTTGGTTGGAGCGGCACCCAATGAGCAGTTCTTC
TRBD1	TRBV7-6	TRBJ1-5	NA	CASSSGQGGQPQHF	TGTGCCAGCAGCTCCGGACAGGGGGGTCAGCCCCAGCATTTT
TRBD1	TRBV7-8	TRBJ2-7	NA	CASSPTGTVSYEQYF	TGTGCCAGCAGCCCAACCGGGACAGTCTCCTACGAGCAGTACTTC
TRBD1	TRBV18	TRBJ2-6	few	CASSLTGDGANVLTF	TGTGCCAGCTCACTTACAGGGGATGGGGCCAACGTCCTGACTTTC
NA	TRBV25-1	TRBJ1-2	NA	CASSESYGYTF	TGTGCCAGCAGTGAATCTTATGGCTACACCTTC
TRBD2	TRBV30	TRBJ2-1	NA	CAWRLSGGAYNEQFF	TGTGCCTGGAGGTTGAGCGGGGGGGCATACAATGAGCAGTTCTTC
TRBD1	TRBV5-6	TRBJ1-2	few	CASSSDRGGYTF	TGTGCCAGCAGCTCGGACAGGGGTGGCTACACCTTC
TRBD1	TRBV27	TRBJ2-1	few	CASSPTQGVSNEQFF	TGTGCCAGCAGTCCAACTCAGGGGGTGTCCAATGAGCAGTTCTTC
TRBD1	TRBV7-9	TRBJ1-3	NA	CASSPRGRGDGNTIYF	TGTGCCAGCAGCCCCCGAGGCAGGGGGGATGGAAACACCATATATTTT
NA	TRBV25-1	TRBJ1-4	few	CASSERFEKLFF	TGTGCCAGCAGTGAAAGATTCGAAAAACTGTTTTTT
TRBD1	TRBV29-1	TRBJ1-3	few	CSIRQGAGGNTIYF	TGCAGCATACGACAGGGGGCCGGTGGAAACACCATATATTTT
TRBD1	TRBV13	TRBJ1-6	many	CASSDGQGRSPLHF	TGTGCCAGCAGCGACGGACAGGGAAGATCACCCCTCCACTTT
NA	TRBV6-6	TRBJ2-1	NA	CASSYPPGNEQFF	TGTGCCAGCAGTTACCCCCCAGGGAATGAGCAGTTCTTC